A single TCR beta chain is shown here with its context. Germline V gene lookup returns CDR1 SGHTA and CDR2 FQGNSA. V lost 4 bases and J lost 7; bases outside the gene matches: 8. The CDR3 runs 14 residues. These data are taken from a study of PD-L1 blockade in urothelial cancer. This table comes from immunoSEQ multiplex PCR, and its TCRdb copy is limited to in-frame clones, with some not included. The sample includes tens of thousands of clones, around nine tenths of them seen just once. The V gene is TRBV7-2, the J gene TRBJ1-2, with 8 bases that match TRBD1. This TCR was sampled from a man aged 60 to 69 with urothelial cancer. The sequenced sample was PBMCs, obtained around atezolizumab (anti-PD-L1) treatment. The CDR3 DNA sequence: TGTGCCAGCAGCTCAGGACAGGGAATGAGTGGCTACACCTTC. Protein product: CASSSGQGMSGYTF.